Each of the 22 T cell receptor beta chains below was sequenced from the same sample in a study of blood T cell repertoires in COVID-19. Measured with immunoSEQ multiplex PCR; TCRdb has only the in-frame clones, and not every one. The sample lists 150,000 to 200,000 clones; roughly 80% were seen once. Sample: peripheral blood. The receptors here all came from a man under 40 with active or convalescent COVID-19.

This clone has a handful of counts. DNA of the CDR3: TGTGCCAGCAGCTTGGACCTCGGGGGGAGGTATGGGAACACTGAAGCTTTCTTT. Its translation is CASSLDLGGRYGNTEAFF. J is TRBJ1-1 and V is TRBV5-4, with D possibly matching TRBD1 (5 bases). CDR1 and CDR2 (germline): SGHNT, YYREEE (reference sequence). V lost 0 bases and J lost 1, with 19 bases in between. The length of the CDR3 is 18 residues.

This chain links TRBV6-6 with TRBJ1-6, with D tentatively TRBD1 (5 bases). The CDR3 length is 13 residues. Trimming removed 8 bases from V and 10 bases from J, with 15 bases in between. Per the germline V gene, CDR1 is MNHNY and CDR2 is SVGAGI (reference sequence). The chain's CDR3 is CASLRQFGSPLHF. The CDR3 DNA reads TGTGCCAGCTTAAGACAGTTTGGATCACCCCTCCACTTT.

In its sample, this clone was seen once. The V and J genes are TRBV7-5 and TRBJ1-3. TRBV7-5 is noted as a pseudogene. The CDR3 loop spans 16 amino acids. CDR3 protein: CARSSLITKPRNTIYF. CDR3 nucleotide sequence: TGTGCCAGAAGCTCCCTTATTACAAAGCCTAGGAACACCATATATTTT.

This CDR3 is CASSYSGLEYNEQFF. CDR3 DNA sequence: TGTGCCAGCAGTTACTCGGGACTAGAGTACAATGAGCAGTTCTTC. The rearrangement joins TRBV6-2 or TRBV6-3 to TRBJ2-1, with 8 bases aligning to TRBD2. Germline V gene data show CDR1 as MNHEY and CDR2 as SVGEGT. The trim removed 0 bases at V and 4 bases at J, leaving 2 bases unmatched. The length of the CDR3 is 15 residues.

The V gene is TRBV29-1, the J gene TRBJ2-3, with D tentatively TRBD1 (5 bases). CDR1 and CDR2 from the germline V gene are SQVTM and ANQGSEA. The CDR3 has 13 residues. V lost 5 bases, J lost 2 bases, and 11 bases lay in between. The CDR3 protein is CSVYSTDTDTQYF. CDR3 DNA sequence: TGCAGCGTTTACTCGACAGACACAGATACGCAGTATTTT.

The rearrangement uses TRBV4-3 and TRBJ2-3; no clear D. V lost 1 base and J lost 4, with 9 bases in between. This CDR3 is built from 14 residues. CDR1 LGHNA and CDR2 YSLEER come from the germline V gene. The CDR3 reads CASSQGALADTQYF. The CDR3 DNA sequence: TGCGCCAGCAGCCAAGGAGCTCTCGCAGATACGCAGTATTTT.

The chain is built from TRBV11-2 and TRBJ1-4; D is ambiguous. The CDR3 is 12 residues long. Trimming left V 1 base short and J 7 bases short, with 4 bases between. Germline V CDR1 and CDR2: SGHAT, FQNNGV. CDR3 nucleotides: TGTGCCAGCAGCTTAGCGGGTGAAAAACTGTTTTTT. Its protein product is CASSLAGEKLFF.

The chain links TRBV11-2 to TRBJ2-7; 10 bases are shared with TRBD1. Germline V gives CDR1 SGHAT, CDR2 FQNNGV. J lost 5 bases, V lost 4 bases, and 2 bases had no gene match. This CDR3 comprises 13 residues. This chain's CDR3 is CASSYGTGDEQYF. As DNA, the CDR3 is TGTGCCAGCAGCTACGGGACAGGGGACGAGCAGTACTTC.

The chain has TRBV3-1 (or the pseudogene TRBV3-2) and TRBJ1-4, with D maybe TRBD1 (5 bases). The CDR3 is 14 amino acids. Trimming left V 4 bases short and J 10 bases short, with 16 bases between. CDR1 is LGHDT and CDR2 is YNNKEL in the germline V gene (reference sequence). Here the CDR3 reads CASSPGGEVGKLFF. The CDR3 nucleotides are TGTGCCAGCAGCCCGGGGGGGGAAGTAGGAAAACTGTTTTTT.

The rearrangement uses TRBV11-3 and TRBJ1-2; the match to TRBD1 covers 7 bases. With V trimmed by 0 bases and J by 0 bases, 4 bases remained unmatched. Germline CDR1 and CDR2: SGHNT and YENEEA. The CDR3 is made up of 16 amino acids. CDR3 sequence: CASSLDPRGTNYGYTF. The CDR3 nucleotides are TGTGCCAGCAGCTTAGATCCCAGGGGGACTAACTATGGCTACACCTTC.

The chain combines TRBV7-2 with TRBJ2-3; no clear D. Germline-derived CDR1 and CDR2 are SGHTA and FQGNSA. Trimming cost V 9 bases and J 6 bases, with 10 bases left between them. The CDR3 loop spans 11 amino acids. The CDR3 coding sequence is TGTGCCAGTCTTAGCCCTGATACGCAGTATTTT. This translates into CASLSPDTQYF.

The rearrangement joins TRBV2 to TRBJ1-1, with TRBD1 as a possible D gene (5 bases). The germline V gene has CDR1 SNHLY and CDR2 FYNNEI. Trimming took 8 bases from V and 1 from J, leaving 11 bases between them. The CDR3 contains 13 residues. This chain's CDR3 is CASGRQWNTEAFF. The CDR3 DNA reads as TGTGCCAGCGGTAGACAGTGGAACACTGAAGCTTTCTTT.

This chain connects TRBV19 to TRBJ1-1, with D tentatively TRBD1 (6 bases). V was clipped by 5 bases and J by 8 bases, with 15 bases between them. This CDR3 is 13 amino acids long. CDR1 and CDR2 from the germline V gene are LNHDA and SQIVND (reference sequence). The CDR3 protein is CASSLSNREEAFF. CDR3 sequence (DNA): TGTGCCAGTAGTCTTAGTAACAGGGAAGAAGCTTTCTTT. Full variable domain (rest looked up from reference TRBV19 and TRBJ1-1): DGGITQSPKYLFRKEGQNVTLSCEQNLNHDAMYWYRQDPGQGLRLIYYSQIVNDFQKGDIAEGYSVSREKKESFPLTVTSAQKNPTAFYLCASSLSNREEAFFGQGTRLTVV.

The chain is built from TRBV27 and TRBJ1-2; the D gene is possibly TRBD1 (5 bases). The CDR3 extends over 15 amino acids. The ends were cut back, 3 bases at V and 4 bases at J, with 15 bases in the middle. Germline CDR1 and CDR2: MNHEY and SMNVEV (reference sequence). CDR3: CASSLSPGAFYGYTF. The CDR3 DNA follows: TGTGCCAGCAGTTTGAGTCCTGGGGCTTTCTATGGCTACACCTTC.

The chain couples TRBV7-9 to TRBJ2-7; 12 positions match TRBD1. The CDR3 sequence is 18 residues long. Germline CDR1 SEHNR, CDR2 FQNEAQ (reference sequence). V gave up 2 bases and J gave up 3 bases; unmatched junction bases: 11. As DNA, the CDR3 is TGTGCCAGCAGCTTAATAGGCCCCGGGACAGGGGGCCTCTACGAGCAGTACGTC. Its protein product is CASSLIGPGTGGLYEQYV.

This clone occurred many times. The CDR3, as DNA: TGTGCCAGCAGTCTGGGACAGGGGAAAGCTGAAGCTTTCTTT. Protein sequence: CASSLGQGKAEAFF. The J gene is TRBJ1-1, the V gene TRBV28; TRBD1 aligns across 10 bases. Trimming removed 5 bases from V and 6 bases from J; junction bases left unmatched: 6. Germline V lookup: CDR1 MDHEN, CDR2 SYDVKM. This CDR3 contains 14 residues.

The genes are TRBV28 and TRBJ1-5; D unresolved. CDR3 length: 15 residues. V was shortened by 2 bases and J by 6 bases, with 14 bases between the two germline ends. Germline CDR1 and CDR2: MDHEN and SYDVKM. The CDR3 sequence: CASSLDLRGSQPQHF. The CDR3, as DNA: TGTGCCAGCAGTTTAGACTTGCGAGGTTCTCAGCCCCAGCATTTT.

The V gene is TRBV6-1, the J gene TRBJ1-6; D may be TRBD1 (5 bases). The CDR3 has 11 residues. Trimming removed 6 bases from V and 14 bases from J, with 11 bases in between. The germline CDR1 and CDR2 sequences are MNHNS and SASEGT. The CDR3 DNA is TGTGCCAGCAGGCAGACAGCAACCCTCCACTTT. Amino acid sequence: CASRQTATLHF.

The chain joins TRBV19 to TRBJ2-7, with 7 bases matching TRBD2. J gave up 0 bases and V 5 bases, and 16 bases lay outside the gene matches. Germline lookup yields CDR1 LNHDA and CDR2 SQIVND (reference sequence). The CDR3 extends over 18 amino acids. CDR3 sequence: CASSLTVAGGSSSYEQYF. Here the CDR3 DNA reads TGTGCCAGTAGTCTGACAGTAGCGGGCGGGAGTTCCTCCTACGAGCAGTACTTC.

V usage is TRBV4-1 and J usage is TRBJ1-1; unclear D gene. Trimming removed 0 bases at V and 2 bases at J, with 7 bases between. The CDR3 runs to 14 residues. Germline V gene sequence: CDR1 MGHRA, CDR2 YSYEKL. The CDR3 bases are TGCGCCAGCAGCCAAGATCGGGGTAACACTGAAGCTTTCTTT. Encoded protein: CASSQDRGNTEAFF.

The rearrangement uses TRBV4-1 and TRBJ2-3; D is possibly TRBD2 (6 bases). CDR1 is MGHRA, CDR2 YSYEKL, per germline. V dropped 4 bases and J dropped 4 bases, with 27 bases sitting between them. The CDR3 sequence is 19 residues long. DNA of the CDR3: TGCGCCAGCAGCCTAAGGCCTTTCGGACTCGGGACTGCGGCAGATACGCAGTATTTT. Translating it yields CASSLRPFGLGTAADTQYF.

The chain joins TRBV19 to TRBJ2-5; perhaps TRBD2 as D (5 bases). V lost 7 bases to trimming and J lost 1 base, with 16 bases between them. Looked up from germline, CDR1 is LNHDA and CDR2 is SQIVND (reference sequence). The CDR3 runs to 15 residues. The CDR3 loop is CASNHRGSPQETQYF. CDR3 nucleotides: TGTGCCAGTAATCATAGAGGGTCACCCCAAGAGACCCAGTACTTC.